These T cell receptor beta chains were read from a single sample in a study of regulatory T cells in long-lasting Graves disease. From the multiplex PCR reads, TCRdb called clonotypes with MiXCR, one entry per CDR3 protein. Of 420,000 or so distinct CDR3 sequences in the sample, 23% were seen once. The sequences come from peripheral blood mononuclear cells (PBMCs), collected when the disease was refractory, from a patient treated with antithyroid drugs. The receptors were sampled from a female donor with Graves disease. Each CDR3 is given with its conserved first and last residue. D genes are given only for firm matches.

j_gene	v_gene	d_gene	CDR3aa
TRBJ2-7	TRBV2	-	CASSEVNEQYF
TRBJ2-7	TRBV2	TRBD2	CASTYTSGGGYEQYF
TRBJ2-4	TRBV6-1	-	CASRTEKYRSWAKNIQYF
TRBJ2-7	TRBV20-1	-	CSARADDSGAYEQYF
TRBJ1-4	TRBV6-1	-	CASSPTPGHHLFF
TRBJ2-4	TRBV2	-	CASILDSRRAKNIQYF
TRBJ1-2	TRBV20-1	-	CSARDPPRPTGYTF
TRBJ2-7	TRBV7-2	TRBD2	CASSPERGTTYEQYF
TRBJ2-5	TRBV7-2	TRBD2	CASSLNLAGGETQYF
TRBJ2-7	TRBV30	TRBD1	CAWSVRTGIVHEQYF
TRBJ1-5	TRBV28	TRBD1	CATRDSGANYQPQHF
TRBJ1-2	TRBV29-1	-	CSVKAAANYGYTF
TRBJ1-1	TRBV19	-	CASSIPKGTEAFF
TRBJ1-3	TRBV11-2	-	CASSLEGFSGNTIYF
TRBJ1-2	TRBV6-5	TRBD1	CASSYDLGQGVSEGYTF
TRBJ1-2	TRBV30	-	CAWNFSPGGGYTF
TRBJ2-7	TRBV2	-	CASRSTTGTYEQYF
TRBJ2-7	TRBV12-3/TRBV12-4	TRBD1	CASSLDSGGPYEQYF
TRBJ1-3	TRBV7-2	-	CASRRSPSSGNTIYF
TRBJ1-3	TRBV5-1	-	CASSINGETGNTIYF
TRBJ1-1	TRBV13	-	CASSSMMVETEAFF
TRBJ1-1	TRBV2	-	CANIRTENTEAFF
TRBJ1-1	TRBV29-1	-	CSVEKGLNTEAFF
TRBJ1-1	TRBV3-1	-	CASSHYIARDGNTEAFF
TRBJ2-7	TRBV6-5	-	CASSYTATLGSYEQYF
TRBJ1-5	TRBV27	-	CASSSRGWESGNQPQHF
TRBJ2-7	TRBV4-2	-	CASSQEGAGSYEQYF
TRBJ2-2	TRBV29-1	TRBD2	CSVGWTSGSSVTGELFF
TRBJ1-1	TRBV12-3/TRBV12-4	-	CASRTGTQNTEAFF
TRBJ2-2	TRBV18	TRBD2	CASSPSRAGYGELFF
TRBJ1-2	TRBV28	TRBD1	CATLTGGAGFGYTF
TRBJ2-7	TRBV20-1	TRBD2	CSARTIAGLPDEQYF
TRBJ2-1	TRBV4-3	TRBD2	CASSVGLAGGGEEQFF
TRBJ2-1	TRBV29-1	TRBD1	CSAKGQTYNEQFF
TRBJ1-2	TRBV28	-	CASSKRTGMSVGYTF